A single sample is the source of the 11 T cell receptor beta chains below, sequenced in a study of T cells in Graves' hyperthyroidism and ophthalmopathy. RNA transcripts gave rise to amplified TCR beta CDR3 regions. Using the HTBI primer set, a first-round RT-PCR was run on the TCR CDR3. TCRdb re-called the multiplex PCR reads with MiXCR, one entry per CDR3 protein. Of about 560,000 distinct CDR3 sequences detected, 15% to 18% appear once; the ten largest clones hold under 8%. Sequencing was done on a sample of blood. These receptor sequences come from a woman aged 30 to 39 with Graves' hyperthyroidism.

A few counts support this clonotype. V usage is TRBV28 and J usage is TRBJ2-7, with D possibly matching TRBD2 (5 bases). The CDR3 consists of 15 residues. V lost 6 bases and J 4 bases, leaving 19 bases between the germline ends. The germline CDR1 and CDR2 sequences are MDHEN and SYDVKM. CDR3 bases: TGTGCCAGCAGCGCACCGGACTCCTCTTGGTACGAGCAGTACTTC. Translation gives CASSAPDSSWYEQYF.

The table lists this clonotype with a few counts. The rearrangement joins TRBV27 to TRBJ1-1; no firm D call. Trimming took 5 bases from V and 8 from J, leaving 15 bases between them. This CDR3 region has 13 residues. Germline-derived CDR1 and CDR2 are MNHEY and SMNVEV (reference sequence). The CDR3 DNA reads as TGTGCCAGCAGTCCCCGGACCCGACCGGAAGCTTTCTTT. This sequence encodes CASSPRTRPEAFF.

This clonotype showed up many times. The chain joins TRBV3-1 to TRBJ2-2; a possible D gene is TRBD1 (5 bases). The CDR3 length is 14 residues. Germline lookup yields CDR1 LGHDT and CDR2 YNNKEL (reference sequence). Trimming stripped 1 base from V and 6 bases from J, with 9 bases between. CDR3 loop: CASSQGQGPGELFF. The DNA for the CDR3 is TGTGCCAGCAGCCAAGGGCAGGGTCCCGGGGAGCTGTTTTTT.

CDR3 DNA sequence: TGCAGTGGTTTAGGGGAGGAAGCAGACTACAATGAGCAGTTCTTC. It specifies CSGLGEEADYNEQFF. The chain links TRBV20-1 to TRBJ2-1; D possibly corresponds to TRBD2 (6 bases). Per germline, CDR1 DFQATT and CDR2 SNEGSKA (reference sequence). V dropped 7 bases and J dropped 3 bases, with 19 bases sitting between them. This CDR3 contains 15 residues.

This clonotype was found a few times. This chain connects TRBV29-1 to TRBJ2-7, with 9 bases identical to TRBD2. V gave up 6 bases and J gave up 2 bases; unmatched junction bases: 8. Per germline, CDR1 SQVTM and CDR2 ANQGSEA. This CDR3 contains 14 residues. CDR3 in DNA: TGCAGCGTGGTAGCGGGAGACCTGGCCTACGAGCAGTACTTC. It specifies CSVVAGDLAYEQYF.

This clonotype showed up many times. CDR3: CASSLDLVIQYF. For the CDR3, the DNA is TGTGCCAGCAGCTTAGATTTGGTCATTCAGTACTTC. The rearrangement links TRBV11-2 to TRBJ2-4; D gene ambiguous. The germline CDR1 and CDR2 sequences are SGHAT and FQNNGV. Trimming took 0 bases from V and 9 from J, leaving 6 bases between them. There are 12 residues in the CDR3.

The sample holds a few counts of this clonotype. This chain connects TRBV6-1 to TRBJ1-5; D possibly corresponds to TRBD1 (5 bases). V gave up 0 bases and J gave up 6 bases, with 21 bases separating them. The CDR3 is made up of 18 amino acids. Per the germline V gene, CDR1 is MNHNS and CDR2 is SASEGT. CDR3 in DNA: TGTGCCAGCAGTGAAGCGCCCTCGGGGGGGGGTCGAACTCAGCCCCAGCATTTT. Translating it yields CASSEAPSGGGRTQPQHF.

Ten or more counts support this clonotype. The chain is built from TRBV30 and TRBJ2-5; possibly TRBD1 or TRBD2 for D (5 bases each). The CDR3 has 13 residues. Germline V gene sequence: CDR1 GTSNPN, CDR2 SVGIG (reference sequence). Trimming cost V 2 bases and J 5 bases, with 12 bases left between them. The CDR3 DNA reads TGTGCCTGGAGTACCGGGACCGCGGAGACCCAGTACTTC. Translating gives CAWSTGTAETQYF.

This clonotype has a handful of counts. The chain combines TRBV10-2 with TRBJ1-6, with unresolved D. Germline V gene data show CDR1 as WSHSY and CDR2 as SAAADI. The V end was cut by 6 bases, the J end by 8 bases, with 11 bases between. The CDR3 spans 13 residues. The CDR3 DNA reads TGCGCCAGCAGGAGGGATAGGGATTCACCCCTCCACTTT. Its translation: CASRRDRDSPLHF.

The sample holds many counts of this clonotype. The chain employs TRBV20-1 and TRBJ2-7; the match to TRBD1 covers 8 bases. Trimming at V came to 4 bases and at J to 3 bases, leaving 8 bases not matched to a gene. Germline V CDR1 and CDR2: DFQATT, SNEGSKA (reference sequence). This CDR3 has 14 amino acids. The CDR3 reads CSATPQGVGYEQYF. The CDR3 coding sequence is TGCAGTGCTACACCACAGGGGGTCGGCTACGAGCAGTACTTC.

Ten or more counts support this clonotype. The CDR3 sequence is CASSSHHPTSGRTYEQYF. The CDR3 DNA reads TGTGCCAGCAGTTCCCACCATCCCACTAGCGGGAGAACCTACGAGCAGTACTTC. The J gene is TRBJ2-7, the V gene TRBV6-2 or TRBV6-3, with 11 bases matching TRBD2. V was pared by 4 bases and J by 2 bases, with 13 bases of the junction left unmatched. The CDR3 sequence is 18 residues long. The germline V gene has CDR1 MNHEY and CDR2 SVGEGT.